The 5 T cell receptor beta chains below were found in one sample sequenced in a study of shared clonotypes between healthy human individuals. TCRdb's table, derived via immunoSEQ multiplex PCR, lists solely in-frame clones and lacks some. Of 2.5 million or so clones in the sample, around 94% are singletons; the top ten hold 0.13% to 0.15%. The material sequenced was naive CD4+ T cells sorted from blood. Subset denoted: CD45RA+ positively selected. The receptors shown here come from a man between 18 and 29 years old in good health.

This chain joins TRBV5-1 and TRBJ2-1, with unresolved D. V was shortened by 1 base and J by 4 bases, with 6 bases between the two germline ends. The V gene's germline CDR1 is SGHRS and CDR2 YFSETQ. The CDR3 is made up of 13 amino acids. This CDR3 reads CASSLSDYNEQFF. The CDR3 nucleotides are TGCGCCAGCAGCTTGAGCGATTACAATGAGCAGTTCTTC.

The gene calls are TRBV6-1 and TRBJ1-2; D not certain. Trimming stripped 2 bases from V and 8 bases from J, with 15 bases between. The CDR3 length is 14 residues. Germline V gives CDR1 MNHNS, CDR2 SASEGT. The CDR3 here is CASSEMLAGGGYTF. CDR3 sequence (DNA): TGTGCCAGCAGTGAAATGCTCGCCGGCGGGGGCTACACCTTC.

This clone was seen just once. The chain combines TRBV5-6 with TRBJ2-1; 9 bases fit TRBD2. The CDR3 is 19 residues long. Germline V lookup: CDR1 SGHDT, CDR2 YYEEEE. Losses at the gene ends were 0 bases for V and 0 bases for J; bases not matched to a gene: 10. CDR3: CASSLVASGARGSYNEQFF. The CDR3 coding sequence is TGTGCCAGCAGCTTGGTGGCTAGCGGGGCCCGGGGCTCCTACAATGAGCAGTTCTTC. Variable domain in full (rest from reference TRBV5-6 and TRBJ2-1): DAGVTQSPTHLIKTRGQQVTLRCSPKSGHDTVSWYQQALGQGPQFIFQYYEEEERQRGNFPDRFSGHQFPNYSSELNVNALLLGDSALYLCASSLVASGARGSYNEQFFGPGTRLTVL.

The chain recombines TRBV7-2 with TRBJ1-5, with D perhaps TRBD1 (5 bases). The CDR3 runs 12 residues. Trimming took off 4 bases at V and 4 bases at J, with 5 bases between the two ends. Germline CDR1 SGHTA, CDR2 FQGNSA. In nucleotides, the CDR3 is TGTGCCAGCAGCTACAGGAATCAGCCCCAGCATTTT. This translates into CASSYRNQPQHF.

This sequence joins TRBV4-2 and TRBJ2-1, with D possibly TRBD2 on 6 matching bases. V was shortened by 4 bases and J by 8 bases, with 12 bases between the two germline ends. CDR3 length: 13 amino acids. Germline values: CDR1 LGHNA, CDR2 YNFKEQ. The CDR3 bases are TGTGCCAGCAGCCCGGGACTGCTAGATGAGCAGTTCTTC. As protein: CASSPGLLDEQFF.